The 26 T cell receptor beta chains reported below all come from one sample, sequenced in a study of blood T cell repertoires in COVID-19. Clones were read by immunoSEQ multiplex PCR, and TCRdb kept only the in-frame ones, dropping some. The profile shows about 430,000 clones, over 75% of them singletons. What was sequenced was PBMCs or T cells enriched from blood (not recorded which). The source of these receptors is a woman younger than 35 who had been exposed to COVID-19.

CDR3 sequence: CASSFHTNEQFF. The CDR3 nucleotides read TGTGCCAGCAGCTTCCATACTAATGAGCAGTTCTTC. The rearrangement joins TRBV7-9 to TRBJ2-1; D is unclear. The CDR3 covers 12 residues. Deletions cut 3 bases from V and 7 bases from J, with 7 bases between. CDR1 SEHNR and CDR2 FQNEAQ come from the germline V gene (reference sequence).

This chain joins TRBV3-1 (or the pseudogene TRBV3-2) and TRBJ2-1, with 8 bases that match TRBD1. The CDR3 covers 15 residues. V shed 1 base, J shed 6 bases, and the junction held 5 bases outside the gene matches. From germline, CDR1 is LGHDT and CDR2 YNNKEL (reference sequence). The CDR3 DNA follows: TGTGCCAGCAGCCAAGCGAAAACAGGGGGCAATGAGCAGTTCTTC. Amino acid sequence: CASSQAKTGGNEQFF.

This sequence joins TRBV25-1 and TRBJ2-1; perhaps TRBD1 as D (5 bases). The CDR3 has 11 residues. The V and J ends lost 8 bases and 9 bases respectively, with 11 bases between them. Per the germline V gene, CDR1 is MGHDK and CDR2 is SYGVNS. Here the CDR3 reads CASLWGLEQFF. In DNA, the CDR3 is TGTGCCAGCTTGTGGGGCCTTGAGCAGTTCTTC.

The CDR3 here is CASSLEARFYEQYF. The CDR3 DNA sequence: TGTGCCAGCAGTTTAGAGGCCAGATTCTACGAGCAGTACTTC. The chain recombines TRBV28 with TRBJ2-7; D is undetermined. The CDR3 sequence is 14 residues long. Germline assignment: CDR1 MDHEN and CDR2 SYDVKM. The V and J ends lost 2 bases and 3 bases respectively, with 11 bases between them.

V usage is TRBV11-2 and J usage is TRBJ2-7, with D hard to call. The CDR3 has 17 residues. Trimming took 5 bases from V and 2 from J, leaving 22 bases between them. Per the germline V gene, CDR1 is SGHAT and CDR2 is FQNNGV. This CDR3 is CASSPYGGSNNTYEQYF. CDR3 in DNA: TGTGCCAGCAGCCCCTACGGCGGATCTAACAATACCTACGAGCAGTACTTC.

The chain couples TRBV11-2 to TRBJ1-2, with D tentatively TRBD1 (5 bases). V was shortened by 0 bases and J by 7 bases, with 9 bases between the two germline ends. The germline gives CDR1 SGHAT, CDR2 FQNNGV. The CDR3 loop spans 13 amino acids. The CDR3 sequence: CASSLETAGGYTF. The CDR3 DNA is TGTGCCAGCAGCTTAGAGACAGCCGGTGGCTACACCTTC.

J is TRBJ1-1 and V is TRBV30, with a possible D match to TRBD1 (5 bases). Germline V gene lookup returns CDR1 GTSNPN and CDR2 SVGIG (reference sequence). The germline V and J ends were trimmed by 4 bases and 2 bases, with 11 bases remaining between them. The CDR3 runs to 13 residues. The CDR3 nucleotides read TGTGCCTGGACCAGGCAGGGTAACACTGAAGCTTTCTTT. Protein sequence: CAWTRQGNTEAFF.

This clone was detected only a few times. The chain carries TRBV28 and TRBJ2-5; TRBD2 is a possible D gene (6 bases). V lost 8 bases to trimming and J lost 0 bases, with 7 bases between them. The CDR3 has 12 residues. Germline V gene lookup returns CDR1 MDHEN and CDR2 SYDVKM. The CDR3 region has the DNA TGTGCCAGCGGGGGGTACCAAGAGACCCAGTACTTC. Residues: CASGGYQETQYF.

The chain uses TRBV30 and TRBJ2-3, with D perhaps matching TRBD1 (6 bases). Trimming shortened V by 1 base and J by 0 bases, and 11 bases separated the two germline ends. This CDR3 is 15 amino acids long. From germline, CDR1 is GTSNPN and CDR2 SVGIG (reference sequence). In nucleotides, the CDR3 is TGTGCCTGGAGTGGAGGACAGACTAGCACAGATACGCAGTATTTT. Protein: CAWSGGQTSTDTQYF. Together with reference TRBV30 and TRBJ2-3, the CDR3 gives the full variable domain: SQTIHQWPATLVQPVGSPLSLECTVEGTSNPNLYWYRQAAGRGLQLLFYSVGIGQISSEVPQNLSASRPQDRQFILSSKKLLLSDSGFYLCAWSGGQTSTDTQYFGPGTRLTVL.

This chain links TRBV11-3 with TRBJ2-5; D possibly corresponds to TRBD2 (5 bases). There are 19 residues in the CDR3. V was trimmed by 0 bases and J by 7 bases, leaving 27 bases between them. Germline assignment: CDR1 SGHNT and CDR2 YENEEA. The CDR3 loop reads CASSLDRPLRTPPEGTQYF. CDR3 DNA sequence: TGTGCCAGCAGCTTAGATCGTCCCCTCCGGACTCCCCCTGAGGGGACCCAGTACTTC. Full variable domain (remainder filled in from reference TRBV11-3 and TRBJ2-5): EAGVVQSPRYKIIEKKQPVAFWCNPISGHNTLYWYLQNLGQGPELLIRYENEEAVDDSQLPKDRFSAERLKGVDSTLKIQPAELGDSAVYLCASSLDRPLRTPPEGTQYFGPGTRLLVL.

The chain couples TRBV18 to TRBJ2-7; 7 nucleotides match TRBD2. In germline, CDR1 is KGHSH, CDR2 LQKENI. This CDR3 region has 18 residues. After removal of 3 bases from V and 0 bases from J, the junction contained 14 bases not matched to a gene. The CDR3 loop is CASSPLGGLARSSYEQYF. CDR3 DNA: TGTGCCAGCTCACCCCTGGGGGGGTTAGCGAGGAGCTCCTACGAGCAGTACTTC.

This chain connects TRBV11-2 to TRBJ1-5; 10 positions match TRBD1. Trimming took 3 bases from V and 5 from J; bases not matched to a gene: 4. This CDR3 is 15 amino acids long. Germline loops: CDR1 SGHAT, CDR2 FQNNGV. CDR3 bases: TGTGCCAGCAGCTTGGGGACAGGGGTCTATCAGCCCCAGCATTTT. Its translation is CASSLGTGVYQPQHF.

This chain joins TRBV11-1 and TRBJ2-1; TRBD2 matches at 13 bases. Per germline, CDR1 SGHAT and CDR2 FQDESV (reference sequence). The J segment lost 8 bases and the V segment lost 5 bases, leaving 6 bases of the junction unmatched. This CDR3 is 15 amino acids long. The CDR3 is CASSTGTSGTDEQFF. As DNA, the CDR3 is TGTGCCAGCAGCACCGGGACTAGCGGGACCGATGAGCAGTTCTTC.

V and J are TRBV5-1 and TRBJ2-6; 7 bases fit TRBD1. The junction had 12 bases not matched to a gene; V was cut back by 5 bases and J by 1 base. The CDR3 loop spans 18 amino acids. Germline CDR1 reads SGHRS; CDR2 reads YFSETQ. DNA for the CDR3: TGCGCCAGCAGTTTGTCCGGTCCGGGACAGTCTGGGGCCAACGTCCTGACTTTC. Amino acid sequence: CASSLSGPGQSGANVLTF.

The rearrangement uses TRBV28 and TRBJ1-2, with D possibly TRBD1 on 6 matching bases. The CDR3 length is 13 residues. V was clipped by 6 bases and J by 4 bases, with 12 bases between them. Germline V CDR1 and CDR2: MDHEN, SYDVKM. CDR3 DNA sequence: TGTGCCAGCAGATGGGCAGGGGCCTATGGCTACACCTTC. Translated: CASRWAGAYGYTF.

This chain connects TRBV6-5 to TRBJ1-1; 7 bases agree with TRBD1. J gave up 1 base and V 11 bases, and 10 bases lay outside the gene matches. CDR1 and CDR2 (germline): MNHEY, SVGAGI. This CDR3 comprises 14 residues. The CDR3 coding sequence is TGTGCCGGCGCAATGGGGACAGCGAACACTGAAGCTTTCTTT. Translated, it gives CAGAMGTANTEAFF.

The rearrangement joins TRBV3-1 (or the pseudogene TRBV3-2) to TRBJ1-2; D is ambiguous. The germline V gene encodes CDR1 LGHDT and CDR2 YNNKEL (reference sequence). This CDR3 region has 15 residues. Trimming took off 3 bases at V and 3 bases at J, with 14 bases between the two ends. The CDR3 coding sequence is TGTGCCAGCAGCCACGGGGATCGGCTAGACTATGGCTACACCTTC. Translating it yields CASSHGDRLDYGYTF.

This clone was recorded only once. The chain employs TRBV6-9 and TRBJ2-5; 7 nucleotides match TRBD2. V lost 5 bases and J lost 7; bases outside the gene matches: 10. The CDR3 sequence is 14 residues long. The germline gives CDR1 MNHGY, CDR2 SVAAGI. This chain's CDR3 is CASSTRGVVGTQYF. CDR3 sequence (DNA): TGTGCCAGCAGTACCCGGGGGGTCGTGGGGACCCAGTACTTC.

The rearrangement joins TRBV29-1 to TRBJ2-7; 10 positions match TRBD2. This CDR3 is built from 14 residues. The J segment lost 4 bases and the V segment lost 6 bases, leaving 9 bases of the junction unmatched. CDR1 and CDR2 from the germline V gene are SQVTM and ANQGSEA. The CDR3 spells CSVRPGTSEYEQYF. For the CDR3, the DNA is TGCAGCGTGCGACCCGGGACTAGCGAGTACGAGCAGTACTTC.

This sequence joins TRBV5-8 and TRBJ2-2; 7 bases fit TRBD2. Germline loops: CDR1 SGHTS, CDR2 YDEGEE. J was trimmed by 3 bases and V by 2 bases; bases with no gene match: 7. The CDR3 totals 16 residues. For the CDR3, the DNA is TGTGCCAGCAGCTTCTCCGGGAGGTGGGACACCGGGGAGCTGTTTTTT. Protein sequence: CASSFSGRWDTGELFF.

The genes are TRBV10-1 and TRBJ2-7; D gene unclear. The V and J ends lost 5 bases and 2 bases respectively, with 13 bases between them. Germline V CDR1 and CDR2: WNHNN, SYGVQD (reference sequence). The CDR3 spans 14 residues. The CDR3 DNA sequence: TGCGCCAGCAGTCCCAGAGGAAACCCCTACGAGCAGTACTTC. Protein product: CASSPRGNPYEQYF.

The chain employs TRBV7-9 and TRBJ2-2; 10 bases align to TRBD1. Germline-derived CDR1 and CDR2 are SEHNR and FQNEAQ (reference sequence). There are 17 residues in the CDR3. The junction had 10 bases not matched to a gene; V was cut back by 5 bases and J by 4 bases. As DNA, the CDR3 is TGTGCCAGCAGCGGCCGGGACAGGGGATCGGGCACCGGGGAGCTGTTTTTT. It specifies CASSGRDRGSGTGELFF.

The chain uses TRBV20-1 and TRBJ2-3; D gene unclear. This CDR3 is built from 11 residues. Germline CDR1 is DFQATT and CDR2 is SNEGSKA (reference sequence). For the CDR3, the DNA is TGCAAGGCGGCAGACACAGATACGCAGTATTTT. Protein product: CKAADTDTQYF.

The V and J genes are TRBV6-1 and TRBJ2-2; possibly TRBD2 for D (5 bases). There are 14 residues in the CDR3. Germline V gene sequence: CDR1 MNHNS, CDR2 SASEGT. The germline V and J ends were trimmed by 1 base and 6 bases, with 9 bases remaining between them. The chain's CDR3 is CASSEGGEAGELFF. CDR3 nucleotides: TGTGCCAGCAGTGAAGGGGGAGAGGCCGGGGAGCTGTTTTTT.

V gene TRBV7-2 combines with J gene TRBJ1-2, with 8 nucleotides matching TRBD1. Per the germline V gene, CDR1 is SGHTA and CDR2 is FQGNSA. V gave up 5 bases and J gave up 2 bases; unmatched junction bases: 19. The CDR3 has 19 residues. The CDR3 protein is CASSKTGAGNKSANYGYTF. CDR3 DNA: TGTGCCAGCAGCAAGACAGGGGCTGGGAACAAATCGGCGAACTATGGCTACACCTTC.

CDR3 coding DNA: TGTGCCAGCAGCTGGACGGGGGCCCAGTACTTC. It encodes CASSWTGAQYF. The rearrangement uses TRBV3-1 (or the pseudogene TRBV3-2) and TRBJ2-5, with D perhaps matching TRBD2 (6 bases). Germline CDR1 is LGHDT and CDR2 is YNNKEL (reference sequence). This CDR3 has 11 amino acids. Trimming removed 5 bases at V and 9 bases at J, with 10 bases between.